The next 24 T cell receptor beta chains were all read from a single sample in a study of T cell responses to AZD1222 COVID-19 vaccine (dated by TCRdb to the early 2020s). Receptor libraries were prepared by the immunoSEQ multiplex PCR assay. This immuneACCESS table, as held by TCRdb, lists in-frame sequences with V and J called but not all clones. Of the missing ones, under half trace to an unresolved V gene in checked studies; the others have no known cause. In all, the sample holds some 170,000 clones, and 85% to 95% of those were seen once. The biggest ten clones account for 0.7% to 0.9% of the sample. Taken with the paper, the label for time point translates to: baseline before first vaccination. This specimen was peripheral blood, taken on day 0 of AZD1222 vaccination. Receptor source: an adult in good health.

The rearrangement uses TRBV3-1 (or the pseudogene TRBV3-2) and TRBJ1-5, with 7 positions matching TRBD1. Germline loops: CDR1 LGHDT, CDR2 YNNKEL (reference sequence). The CDR3 sequence is 15 residues long. J lost 7 bases, V lost 0 bases, and 6 bases had no gene match. The CDR3 reads CASSQDHRGPQPQHF. Here the CDR3 DNA reads TGTGCCAGCAGCCAAGATCACAGGGGTCCCCAGCCCCAGCATTTT.

This chain uses TRBV5-1 with TRBJ1-1; the D gene is possibly TRBD1 (5 bases). Germline V gives CDR1 SGHRS, CDR2 YFSETQ. Trimming took 2 bases from V and 0 from J, leaving 8 bases between them. The CDR3 extends over 14 amino acids. The CDR3 bases are TGCGCCAGCAGCTTCGGGACGGTGAACACTGAAGCTTTCTTT. Protein sequence: CASSFGTVNTEAFF.

The chain employs TRBV23-1 and TRBJ2-3, with D perhaps matching TRBD2 (5 bases). TRBV23-1 is assigned to the ORF class and has an uncertain function. Trimming cost V 1 base and J 2 bases, with 10 bases left between them. This CDR3 is 15 amino acids long. CDR3: CASSQYAGSTDTQYF. Here the CDR3 DNA reads TGCGCCAGCAGTCAATATGCGGGTTCCACAGATACGCAGTATTTT.

This rearrangement joins TRBV10-3 to TRBJ2-3, with 11 bases fitting TRBD2. The CDR3 totals 16 residues. Trimming took 6 bases from V and 4 from J; bases not matched to a gene: 9. In germline, CDR1 is ENHRY, CDR2 SYGVKD. CDR3 protein: CAISDHSGGASDTQYF. CDR3 sequence (DNA): TGTGCCATCAGCGATCATAGCGGGGGGGCTTCAGATACGCAGTATTTT.

The chain couples TRBV5-1 to TRBJ2-7; TRBD1 agrees at 7 bases. CDR3 length equals 15 residues. V gave up 4 bases and J gave up 0 bases; unmatched junction bases: 7. Looked up from germline, CDR1 is SGHRS and CDR2 is YFSETQ. CDR3 sequence reads: CASSQGWDSSYEQYF. CDR3 sequence (DNA): TGCGCCAGCAGCCAGGGCTGGGACAGCTCCTACGAGCAGTACTTC.

The gene calls are TRBV6-1 and TRBJ2-7; unclear D gene. The V gene's germline CDR1 is MNHNS and CDR2 SASEGT. The CDR3 covers 15 residues. The V gene lost 1 base and the J gene lost 0 bases, with 10 bases spanning the gap. CDR3 sequence: CASSEVILSSYEQYF. DNA for the CDR3: TGTGCCAGCAGTGAAGTGATTCTGAGCTCCTACGAGCAGTACTTC.

The chain combines TRBV27 with TRBJ1-1; no definite D call. Germline CDR1 is MNHEY and CDR2 is SMNVEV (reference sequence). The CDR3 is 11 residues long. V gave up 3 bases and J gave up 6 bases, with 5 bases separating them. The CDR3 nucleotides are TGTGCCAGCAGTTTTGGACCTGAAGCTTTCTTT. This encodes CASSFGPEAFF.

This clone was found a few times. The chain uses TRBV3-1 (or the pseudogene TRBV3-2) and TRBJ1-5; no definite D call. Germline V CDR1 and CDR2: LGHDT, YNNKEL (reference sequence). Trimming left V 5 bases short and J 1 base short, with 15 bases between. The CDR3 consists of 16 residues. DNA for the CDR3: TGTGCCAGCAGCTTACAGCAGACCTACAGCAATCAGCCCCAGCATTTT. It specifies CASSLQQTYSNQPQHF.

CDR3 DNA sequence: TGCGCCAGCAGCTTAGGGGCTATCAACACTGAAGCTTTCTTT. This translates into CASSLGAINTEAFF. V gene TRBV5-1 combines with J gene TRBJ1-1; the D gene is possibly TRBD1 (5 bases). There are 14 residues in the CDR3. CDR1 and CDR2 from the germline V gene are SGHRS and YFSETQ. The germline V and J ends were trimmed by 2 bases and 2 bases, with 10 bases remaining between them.

The rearrangement links TRBV2 to TRBJ2-5; 8 nucleotides line up with TRBD1. The CDR3 sequence is 14 residues long. J gave up 5 bases and V 6 bases, and 8 bases lay outside the gene matches. Germline CDR1 and CDR2: SNHLY and FYNNEI. The CDR3 reads CASRQQGVGETQYF. The CDR3 DNA reads as TGTGCCAGCAGGCAACAGGGGGTGGGGGAGACCCAGTACTTC.

V and J are TRBV11-2 and TRBJ1-2, with D possibly TRBD1 on 6 matching bases. CDR1 is SGHAT and CDR2 is FQNNGV in the germline V gene. The V end lost 8 bases, the J end lost 4 bases, and 20 bases lay between the germline ends. The CDR3 covers 15 residues. The CDR3 sequence is CASASRQAVPYGYTF. CDR3 DNA: TGTGCCAGCGCATCTAGACAGGCTGTCCCCTATGGCTACACCTTC.

The J gene is TRBJ2-7, the V gene TRBV27; tentatively, D is TRBD1 (6 bases). V shed 6 bases and J shed 0 bases, with 12 bases lying between them. The CDR3 runs to 14 residues. Germline loops: CDR1 MNHEY, CDR2 SMNVEV (reference sequence). The CDR3 DNA reads as TGTGCCAGCAGATACAGACAGGTCTCCTACGAGCAGTACTTC. It translates to CASRYRQVSYEQYF.

The chain joins TRBV10-3 to TRBJ2-7; D gene uncertain. Germline CDR1 and CDR2: ENHRY and SYGVKD. The germline V and J ends were trimmed by 4 bases and 2 bases, with 6 bases remaining between them. This CDR3 region has 12 residues. The CDR3 spells CAISVNAYEQYF. In DNA, the CDR3 is TGTGCCATCAGTGTAAATGCCTACGAGCAGTACTTC.

The chain recombines TRBV6-1 with TRBJ1-2; D is unresolved. Germline CDR1 is MNHNS and CDR2 is SASEGT. Trimming took 2 bases from V and 5 from J, leaving 15 bases between them. The CDR3 consists of 15 residues. The CDR3 DNA reads TGTGCCAGCAGTGAATTCCCTTCAGCCGTTTATGGCTACACCTTC. Protein sequence: CASSEFPSAVYGYTF.

The chain employs TRBV10-3 and TRBJ1-1; tentatively, D is TRBD1 (5 bases). The CDR3 contains 13 residues. V was pared by 6 bases and J by 4 bases, with 12 bases between. Germline CDR1 reads ENHRY; CDR2 reads SYGVKD. CDR3 amino acids: CAISGTGGTEAFF. The CDR3 DNA reads as TGTGCCATCAGCGGGACTGGGGGCACTGAAGCTTTCTTT.

The chain has TRBV7-3 and TRBJ2-4; no definite D call. The V end lost 8 bases, the J end lost 0 bases, and 20 bases lay between the germline ends. This CDR3 is built from 17 residues. The germline gives CDR1 SGHTA, CDR2 FQGTGA. The CDR3 is CASSPRVKSLAKNIQYF. DNA for the CDR3: TGTGCCAGCTCCCCCAGAGTAAAGTCACTAGCCAAAAACATTCAGTACTTC.

V gene TRBV7-6 combines with J gene TRBJ2-7, with D perhaps TRBD1 or TRBD2 (6 bases each). CDR3 length equals 16 residues. Trimming took off 1 base at V and 1 base at J, with 14 bases between the two ends. The germline V gene encodes CDR1 SGHVS and CDR2 FNYEAQ. The CDR3 DNA reads as TGTGCCAGCAGCTTAGGGGGGGCGAGTGGATCCTACGAGCAGTACTTC. Its translation is CASSLGGASGSYEQYF.

The gene calls are TRBV18 and TRBJ1-2, with a tentative D call TRBD1 (6 bases). CDR3 size: 14 residues. V lost 2 bases and J 4 bases, leaving 11 bases between the germline ends. Germline V gene sequence: CDR1 KGHSH, CDR2 LQKENI. The CDR3 loop is CASSPNRDIYGYTF. In nucleotides, the CDR3 is TGTGCCAGCTCACCAAACCGGGACATCTATGGCTACACCTTC.

This chain connects TRBV19 to TRBJ2-3; either TRBD1 or TRBD2 may supply D (5 bases each). Trimming took off 4 bases at V and 2 bases at J, with 10 bases between the two ends. Germline CDR1 reads LNHDA; CDR2 reads SQIVND (reference sequence). The CDR3 totals 14 residues. The CDR3 DNA reads TGTGCCAGTAGTAGGGACCTGATCACAGATACGCAGTATTTT. Translated: CASSRDLITDTQYF.

Here the CDR3 reads CSTSGVAGAGNTDTQYF. CDR3 coding DNA: TGCAGCACAAGTGGAGTAGCGGGGGCGGGGAACACAGATACGCAGTATTTT. This sequence joins TRBV29-1 and TRBJ2-3; TRBD2 agrees at 9 bases. The length of the CDR3 is 17 residues. Germline assignment: CDR1 SQVTM and CDR2 ANQGSEA. The trim removed 8 bases at V and 2 bases at J, leaving 17 bases unmatched.

This chain joins TRBV24-1 and TRBJ2-3; tentatively, D is TRBD2 (5 bases). This CDR3 has 15 residues. The V end was cut by 9 bases, the J end by 2 bases, with 17 bases between. From germline, CDR1 is KGHDR and CDR2 SFDVKD. The CDR3 is CATARAGTNTDTQYF. The CDR3, as DNA: TGTGCCACCGCGAGGGCAGGTACTAACACAGATACGCAGTATTTT.

This rearrangement joins TRBV5-5 to TRBJ2-3, with D uncertain. V lost 0 bases and J 6 bases, leaving 11 bases between the germline ends. The CDR3 extends over 14 amino acids. Germline CDR1 and CDR2: SGHKS and YYEKEE (reference sequence). In DNA, the CDR3 is TGTGCCAGCAGCTTGGAAGGGTTCGAGGATACGCAGTATTTT. This encodes CASSLEGFEDTQYF.

This chain joins TRBV12-5 and TRBJ2-3, with TRBD1 matching over 7 bases. The CDR3 covers 15 residues. Germline CDR1 and CDR2: LGHNT and FRNRAP. Trimming took 5 bases from V and 1 from J; bases not matched to a gene: 6. As DNA, the CDR3 is TGTGCTAGTGGTAAAGGACAGGACCGCACAGATACGCAGTATTTT. Protein: CASGKGQDRTDTQYF.

This chain joins TRBV6-1 and TRBJ1-1; D gene unclear. The V end lost 3 bases, the J end lost 1 base, and 12 bases lay between the germline ends. The CDR3 consists of 15 residues. In germline, CDR1 is MNHNS, CDR2 SASEGT. The DNA for the CDR3 is TGTGCCAGCAGTGACGAAAACAATGGGAACACTGAAGCTTTCTTT. Translation gives CASSDENNGNTEAFF.